The text below deals with one T cell receptor (beta chain). Its target is unknown. The data belong to a study of T cell responses to AZD1222 COVID-19 vaccine. Study-wide points: Nearly half of spike-specific TCRs reportedly go after variant regions that carry no mutations.

V was trimmed by 6 bases and J by 4 bases, leaving 22 bases between them. The CDR3 runs 17 residues. Germline V gives CDR1 LNHDA, CDR2 SQIVND (reference sequence). The data were produced by immunoSEQ multiplex PCR, yet TCRdb's version contains in-frame clones alone and is incomplete. The sample carries nearly 200,000 clones, about 93% recorded once. Here the sequenced sample was peripheral blood, taken 28 days after the second AZD1222 dose. The TCR sequence derives from an adult who received the AZD1222 COVID-19 vaccine. The chain combines TRBV19 with TRBJ1-5; D is perhaps TRBD1 (5 bases). The CDR3 DNA sequence: TGTGCCAGTAGGTCGGACGGCAGGGTTTTGGGGAATCAGCCCCAGCATTTT. Protein: CASRSDGRVLGNQPQHF.